A single sample is the source of the 13 T cell receptor beta chains below, sequenced in a study of T cells in narcolepsy (dated by TCRdb to 2017 to 2018). Libraries were prepared through the immunoSEQ multiplex PCR assay. As stored in TCRdb, this immuneACCESS dataset retains in-frame rearrangements with V and J assigned. A fraction of the clones does not appear; measured against another copy, unresolved V genes explain less than half of the discrepancy, and the remainder lacks a known reason. This sample gives 30,000 to 40,000 clones in total; around four fifths of them show up just once. The top ten hold around 2.6% of the sample. Source material: CD45RA- memory CD4+ T cells from PBMCs. Taken with the paper, the label for cell subset or site translates to: memory T cells sorted ex vivo from peripheral blood. The source is a human donor with narcolepsy.

The gene calls are TRBV29-1 and TRBJ2-1, with TRBD1 matching over 9 bases. The CDR3 covers 15 residues. Germline V gives CDR1 SQVTM, CDR2 ANQGSEA. V gave up 1 base and J gave up 4 bases; unmatched junction bases: 5. This CDR3 is CSVEGTGGLYNEQFF. The CDR3 DNA reads as TGCAGCGTTGAAGGTACAGGGGGCTTATACAATGAGCAGTTCTTC.

V is TRBV12-5 and J is TRBJ1-2; 8 nucleotides match TRBD1. The length of the CDR3 is 13 residues. V was pared by 3 bases and J by 5 bases, with 2 bases of the junction left unmatched. Per the germline V gene, CDR1 is LGHNT and CDR2 is FRNRAP. CDR3 sequence reads: CASGFWTGYGYTF. The DNA for the CDR3 is TGTGCTAGTGGTTTTTGGACAGGGTATGGCTACACCTTC.

Only one count was recorded for this clone. V usage is TRBV28 and J usage is TRBJ1-1; no definite D call. The V and J ends lost 5 bases and 8 bases respectively, with 9 bases between them. This CDR3 has 11 amino acids. CDR1 and CDR2 from the germline V gene are MDHEN and SYDVKM. CDR3 in amino acids: CASSPAVEAFF. The CDR3, as DNA: TGTGCCAGCAGTCCGGCAGTGGAAGCTTTCTTT.

The rearrangement uses TRBV27 and TRBJ2-1; D assignment may be TRBD1 or TRBD2 (5 bases each). The CDR3 sequence is 15 residues long. CDR1 and CDR2 (germline): MNHEY, SMNVEV (reference sequence). Deletions cut 6 bases from V and 2 bases from J, with 14 bases between. The CDR3 region is CASRSPQGPYNEQFF. The CDR3 DNA sequence: TGTGCCAGCAGATCTCCCCAGGGACCCTACAATGAGCAGTTCTTC.

This clone was seen just once. This chain uses TRBV6-5 with TRBJ1-1; no firm D call. The V gene's germline CDR1 is MNHEY and CDR2 SVGAGI. The CDR3 is 13 residues long. Deletions cut 6 bases from V and 1 base from J, with 9 bases between. Here the CDR3 DNA reads TGTGCCAGCAGACCTCTGACGAACACTGAAGCTTTCTTT. Its translation is CASRPLTNTEAFF.

Details on this clone: The junction does not match germline at one end; this may be a read error. The gene calls are TRBV5-1 and TRBJ2-7, with D uncertain. Germline CDR1 is SGHRS and CDR2 is YFSETQ. The CDR3 has 14 residues. The CDR3 DNA sequence: TGCGCCAGCAGCTTGGGACTGGCGTCCTCCGAGCAGTACTTC. Its translation: CASSLGLASSEQYF.

This clone came up once. The chain links TRBV11-2 to TRBJ2-7; a weak D match, TRBD1 (6 bases). The CDR3 length is 14 residues. CDR1 SGHAT and CDR2 FQNNGV come from the germline V gene. V was clipped by 6 bases and J by 6 bases, with 18 bases between them. In nucleotides, the CDR3 is TGTGCCAGCAGACAGGGCACTAGAAGGGGCGAGCAGTACTTC. It is translated as CASRQGTRRGEQYF.

For this clone: Other DNA variants within this sample encode the same CDR3. V gene TRBV9 combines with J gene TRBJ1-3, with D possibly matching TRBD1 (6 bases). Germline V gene data show CDR1 as SGDLS and CDR2 as YYNGEE. V was shortened by 2 bases and J by 0 bases, with 15 bases between the two germline ends. This CDR3 is 17 amino acids long. The CDR3 coding sequence is TGTGCCAGCAGCGTCTCTGGACAGCCGAGCTCTGGAAACACCATATATTTT. Residues: CASSVSGQPSSGNTIYF. Using reference TRBV9 and TRBJ1-3 for the parts outside the CDR3, the full variable domain is DSGVTQTPKHLITATGQRVTLRCSPRSGDLSVYWYQQSLDQGLQFLIQYYNGEERAKGNILERFSAQQFPDLHSELNLSSLELGDSALYFCASSVSGQPSSGNTIYFGEGSWLTVV.

The genes are TRBV15 and TRBJ2-3; 8 bases are shared with TRBD2. V lost 1 base to trimming and J lost 8 bases; unmatched junction nucleotides: 8. Per the germline V gene, CDR1 is LNHNV and CDR2 is YYDKDF (reference sequence). The CDR3 sequence is 15 residues long. CDR3 in DNA: TGTGCCACCAGCAGAGCCCGACTAGCGAGTGGTACGCAGTATTTT. It specifies CATSRARLASGTQYF.

This rearrangement joins TRBV5-1 to TRBJ1-2; perhaps TRBD1 as D (6 bases). The CDR3 is 12 residues long. Trimming shortened V by 7 bases and J by 7 bases, and 14 bases separated the two germline ends. Germline CDR1 is SGHRS and CDR2 is YFSETQ. The DNA for the CDR3 is TGCGCCAGCGGACAGTGGGGGTTTGGCTACACCTTC. As protein: CASGQWGFGYTF.

This clone showed up just once. V usage is TRBV7-9 and J usage is TRBJ2-7; weak D call: TRBD1 (5 bases). In germline, CDR1 is SEHNR, CDR2 FQNEAQ (reference sequence). The CDR3 sequence is 16 residues long. Trimming stripped 5 bases from V and 4 bases from J, with 21 bases between. The CDR3 protein is CASSPSTAQGIYEQYF. The CDR3 DNA reads TGTGCCAGCAGCCCCTCCACAGCGCAGGGAATTTACGAGCAGTACTTC.

The V gene is TRBV19, the J gene TRBJ2-3; 10 positions match TRBD1. CDR3 length: 16 residues. The junction had 6 bases not matched to a gene; V was cut back by 6 bases and J by 0 bases. Looked up from germline, CDR1 is LNHDA and CDR2 is SQIVND (reference sequence). The CDR3 DNA sequence: TGTGCCAGTAGGGACAGGGGGTCTTCTAGCACAGATACGCAGTATTTT. Protein product: CASRDRGSSSTDTQYF.

CDR3 sequence (DNA): TGTGCCAGCGGTCGGGTCGAAGCTTTCTTT. Its protein is CASGRVEAFF. The chain combines TRBV6-1 with TRBJ1-1, with no clear D. The CDR3 loop spans 10 amino acids. Trimming took off 8 bases at V and 8 bases at J, with 9 bases between the two ends. Germline V gene sequence: CDR1 MNHNS, CDR2 SASEGT.